Sequencing of this T cell receptor beta chain was carried out in a study of blood T cell repertoires in COVID-19. The overall study: There were acute and convalescent COVID-19 samples, and they came from the United States, Italy and Spain. T cells, B-cell-depleted T cells, or PBMCs supplied cDNA or gDNA.

Under the authors' procedure: Amplification of reference gene primers was used by the study to estimate nucleated cell counts. Generated by immunoSEQ multiplex PCR, the TCRdb table keeps only in-frame clones and is missing some. The DNA gave D and trimming, while V, J and clone size come from that table. Here the sample spans 370,000 or so clones, approximately 80% being singletons. This CDR3 contains 17 residues. Germline-derived CDR1 and CDR2 are SGHRS and YFSETQ. After removal of 0 bases from V and 0 bases from J, the junction contained 3 bases not matched to a gene. The clonotype was recovered from a human donor with acute or convalescent COVID-19. The donor label of this sample is uncertain. Sequences were obtained from peripheral blood. This chain links TRBV5-1 with TRBJ2-1; 10 bases align to TRBD2. The DNA for the CDR3 is TGCGCCAGCAGCTTGGAGCCTAGCGGGAGCTCCTACAATGAGCAGTTCTTC. Residues: CASSLEPSGSSYNEQFF.